The 28 T cell receptor beta chains below all came from one sample that was sequenced in a study of beta chain features in type 1 diabetes (dated by TCRdb to about 2018). Library prep was done by the immunoSEQ multiplex PCR assay. The entire isolated RNA was reverse transcribed using the High Capacity cDNA Reverse Transcription Kit, and thus expressed TCRB transcripts were sequenced. Not all clones reach the TCRdb copy of this immuneACCESS table, which keeps in-frame sequences only. Checked studies attribute under half of the gap to unresolved V genes and leave the rest unexplained. Counted in this sample were around 300,000 clones; 11% to 15% of them appeared once. More than 6.5% of the sample rests with the top ten. What was sequenced was central memory CD4+ T cells from blood. These receptors came from a man in his thirties or forties in good health.

Comment on this clone: Since a far larger clone is one base different, this is likely a read error. Other DNA sequences in this sample translate to the same CDR3. The V gene is TRBV5-4, the J gene TRBJ1-4; 8 nucleotides match TRBD1. The CDR3 spans 15 residues. CDR1 and CDR2 from the germline V gene are SGHNT and YYREEE (reference sequence). V gave up 0 bases and J gave up 2 bases; unmatched junction bases: 0. Here the CDR3 DNA reads TGTGCCAGCAGCTTGGGACAGGGGACTAATGAAAAACTGTTTTTT. Its translation is CASSLGQGTNEKLFF.

This clone appeared a few times. The V call is TRBV18, the J call TRBJ1-2, with D possibly being TRBD1 (6 bases). Germline V CDR1 and CDR2: KGHSH, LQKENI. V shed 2 bases and J shed 4 bases, with 14 bases lying between them. This CDR3 comprises 15 residues. The CDR3 reads CASSPKEDSVYGYTF. The DNA for the CDR3 is TGTGCCAGCTCACCAAAAGAGGACAGCGTCTATGGCTACACCTTC.

In its sample, this clone was seen a few times. A much bigger clone sits one base away, suggesting this may be a read error. This rearrangement joins TRBV2 to TRBJ2-5; 9 bases are a match to TRBD1. The trim removed 1 base at V and 4 bases at J, leaving 1 base unmatched. Germline lookup yields CDR1 SNHLY and CDR2 FYNNEI. The CDR3 has 14 residues. CDR3: CASSEGTGAETQYF. DNA of the CDR3: TGTGCCAGCAGTGAAGGGACAGGGGCAGAGACCCAGTACTTC.

Only a few counts were recorded for this clone. This chain links TRBV27 with TRBJ1-1, with D possibly matching TRBD1 (6 bases). The CDR3 consists of 14 residues. CDR1 and CDR2 from the germline V gene are MNHEY and SMNVEV (reference sequence). Between the trimmed V and J ends, which lost 6 bases and 0 bases, there was a span of 11 bases. The CDR3 nucleotides are TGTGCCAGCAGGGTACAGGGCATGAACACTGAAGCTTTCTTT. Its translation is CASRVQGMNTEAFF.

V gene TRBV6-5 combines with J gene TRBJ1-2, with D unclear. Germline V gene sequence: CDR1 MNHEY, CDR2 SVGAGI. V lost 5 bases and J lost 8, with 15 bases in between. This CDR3 contains 13 residues. CDR3 nucleotide sequence: TGTGCCAGCAGTCCTAGGGCGGGAGAGGGCTACACCTTC. Encoded protein: CASSPRAGEGYTF.

This clone was counted a few times. This chain links TRBV29-1 with TRBJ2-6; unclear D gene. The CDR3 runs to 15 residues. Trimming took off 4 bases at V and 0 bases at J, with 10 bases between the two ends. Germline V CDR1 and CDR2: SQVTM, ANQGSEA. The CDR3, as DNA: TGCAGCGTTGGTGAGGCTAGCTCTGGGGCCAACGTCCTGACTTTC. As protein: CSVGEASSGANVLTF.

This clone was recorded a few times. This chain joins TRBV11-2 and TRBJ2-1; no definite D call. V shed 1 base and J shed 5 bases, with 6 bases lying between them. Germline V gives CDR1 SGHAT, CDR2 FQNNGV. The CDR3 extends over 13 amino acids. The DNA for the CDR3 is TGTGCCAGCAGCTTAGGACGGAACAATGAGCAGTTCTTC. It codes for CASSLGRNNEQFF.

The V gene is TRBV7-9, the J gene TRBJ2-1, with 7 bases that match TRBD2. This CDR3 region has 16 residues. From germline, CDR1 is SEHNR and CDR2 FQNEAQ (reference sequence). V was clipped by 2 bases and J by 10 bases; unmatched bases: 14. The CDR3, as DNA: TGTGCCAGCAGCTTATACGTGGGAGGGCCTGGGGTGGAGCAGTTCTTC. This gives the protein CASSLYVGGPGVEQFF. The full variable domain, completed using reference TRBV7-9 and TRBJ2-1, is DTGVSQNPRHKITKRGQNVTFRCDPISEHNRLYWYRQTLGQGPEFLTYFQNEAQLEKSRLLSDRFSAERPKGSFSTLEIQRTEQGDSAMYLCASSLYVGGPGVEQFFGPGTRLTVL.

In its sample, this clone was seen a few times. The chain carries TRBV2 and TRBJ2-1, with D possibly matching TRBD2 (5 bases). CDR3 length: 17 amino acids. The germline V gene has CDR1 SNHLY and CDR2 FYNNEI. V shed 6 bases and J shed 4 bases, with 22 bases lying between them. The CDR3 DNA reads TGTGCCAGCAGCGTTGGGAGTATTGGGGATAGGTACAATGAGCAGTTCTTC. Encoded protein: CASSVGSIGDRYNEQFF.

This clone has more than one count but fewer than ten. The gene calls are TRBV5-4 and TRBJ2-1; TRBD2 might be the D (5 bases). Germline V lookup: CDR1 SGHNT, CDR2 YYREEE (reference sequence). This CDR3 contains 14 residues. Trimming removed 0 bases at V and 5 bases at J, with 9 bases between. The CDR3 sequence: CASSLVQEDNEQFF. The DNA for the CDR3 is TGTGCCAGCAGCTTGGTTCAGGAGGACAATGAGCAGTTCTTC.

This clone has just a few counts. V and J are TRBV27 and TRBJ1-4; D gene unclear. This CDR3 contains 11 residues. The germline V and J ends were trimmed by 4 bases and 8 bases, with 5 bases remaining between them. Germline V gene data show CDR1 as MNHEY and CDR2 as SMNVEV (reference sequence). The CDR3 region has the DNA TGTGCCAGCAGTTCCGCCGAAAAACTGTTTTTT. This encodes CASSSAEKLFF.

This clone showed up just a few times. This rearrangement joins TRBV7-8 to TRBJ2-2, with TRBD1 matching 7 bases. Germline CDR1 SGHVS, CDR2 FQNEAQ. V was clipped by 4 bases and J by 4 bases; unmatched bases: 9. The CDR3 consists of 16 residues. The CDR3 sequence: CASSSQDRISTGELFF. As DNA, the CDR3 is TGTGCCAGCAGCTCACAGGACAGGATAAGCACCGGGGAGCTGTTTTTT.

This clone was counted a few times. The chain links TRBV11-3 to TRBJ2-1, with no clear D. The CDR3 is 11 residues long. CDR1 and CDR2 (germline): SGHNT, YENEEA. V lost 1 base, J lost 10 bases, and 5 bases lay in between. This CDR3 reads CASSLGVEQFF. CDR3 in DNA: TGTGCCAGCAGCTTAGGGGTAGAGCAGTTCTTC.

This chain uses TRBV7-3 with TRBJ2-1; perhaps TRBD2 as D (5 bases). This CDR3 has 15 amino acids. Germline V gene data show CDR1 as SGHTA and CDR2 as FQGTGA. Deletions cut 5 bases from V and 5 bases from J, with 16 bases between. The CDR3 sequence is CASSPHPAENNEQFF. The DNA of the CDR3 is TGTGCCAGCAGCCCCCACCCAGCGGAGAACAATGAGCAGTTCTTC. The full variable domain, completed using reference TRBV7-3 and TRBJ2-1, is GAGVSQTPSNKVTEKGKYVELRCDPISGHTALYWYRQSLGQGPEFLIYFQGTGAADDSGLPNDRFFAVRPEGSVSTLKIQRTERGDSAVYLCASSPHPAENNEQFFGPGTRLTVL.

This chain connects TRBV7-2 to TRBJ2-6; the match to TRBD2 covers 11 bases. This CDR3 has 17 amino acids. The germline gives CDR1 SGHTA, CDR2 FQGNSA. The trim removed 5 bases at V and 3 bases at J, leaving 6 bases unmatched. The CDR3 reads CASSITSGRYGANVLTF. DNA for the CDR3: TGTGCCAGCAGCATCACTAGCGGGAGATATGGGGCCAACGTCCTGACTTTC.

This clone occurred a few times. V usage is TRBV29-1 and J usage is TRBJ2-5; a weak D match, TRBD1 (6 bases). The CDR3 is 13 residues long. Trimming shortened V by 4 bases and J by 6 bases, and 15 bases separated the two germline ends. The germline CDR1 and CDR2 sequences are SQVTM and ANQGSEA. This CDR3 reads CSVGTRGAKTQYF. The DNA of the CDR3 is TGCAGCGTTGGAACCAGGGGAGCTAAGACCCAGTACTTC.

V is TRBV7-8 and J is TRBJ1-1; D is unclear. The V and J ends lost 2 bases and 4 bases respectively, with 11 bases between them. The germline V gene has CDR1 SGHVS and CDR2 FQNEAQ. The CDR3 spans 14 residues. The CDR3 region is CASSLSVQITEAFF. For the CDR3, the DNA is TGTGCCAGCAGCTTATCGGTACAGATCACTGAAGCTTTCTTT.

This clone was observed a handful of times. Written as DNA, the CDR3 is TGTGCCAGCAGCCCGGGGGAGGGCCAAGAGACCCAGTACTTC. As protein: CASSPGEGQETQYF. The V and J genes are TRBV5-6 and TRBJ2-5; the match to TRBD2 covers 7 bases. This CDR3 spans 14 amino acids. In germline, CDR1 is SGHDT, CDR2 YYEEEE. V lost 4 bases and J lost 1; bases outside the gene matches: 4.

This clone turned up a few times. V gene TRBV27 combines with J gene TRBJ2-7; 11 positions match TRBD2. The germline V gene has CDR1 MNHEY and CDR2 SMNVEV (reference sequence). The CDR3 covers 17 residues. V shed 6 bases and J 2 bases; nucleotides not matched to a gene: 12. CDR3 in DNA: TGTGCCAGCAGACGATTTTCCGGGACTAGCGGCACCTACGAGCAGTACGTC. The encoded protein is CASRRFSGTSGTYEQYV.

J is TRBJ1-4 and V is TRBV18; 12 bases map to TRBD1. J was trimmed by 8 bases and V by 4 bases; bases with no gene match: 5. There are 15 residues in the CDR3. In germline, CDR1 is KGHSH, CDR2 LQKENI. The CDR3, as DNA: TGTGCCAGCTCACTGGGGACAGGGGGCGGCGAAAAACTGTTTTTT. It specifies CASSLGTGGGEKLFF.

This clone was observed a few times. The V gene is TRBV5-6, the J gene TRBJ1-1; maybe TRBD1 (5 bases). CDR1 SGHDT and CDR2 YYEEEE come from the germline V gene. CDR3 size: 14 residues. V was shortened by 2 bases and J by 1 base, with 9 bases between the two germline ends. The CDR3 nucleotides are TGTGCCAGCAGCTTCAGGGCGGGGAACACTGAAGCTTTCTTT. This encodes CASSFRAGNTEAFF.

The rearrangement uses TRBV5-8 and TRBJ2-1; 9 bases match TRBD1. Per germline, CDR1 SGHTS and CDR2 YDEGEE. This CDR3 is built from 12 residues. The J segment lost 12 bases and the V segment lost 3 bases, leaving 4 bases of the junction unmatched. The CDR3 sequence is CASSSTGGLQFF. As DNA, the CDR3 is TGTGCCAGCAGCTCGACAGGGGGTTTGCAGTTCTTC.

This clone was found a few times. The chain carries TRBV12-5 and TRBJ2-1; TRBD1 is a possible D gene (5 bases). Deletions cut 6 bases from V and 9 bases from J, with 18 bases between. Per germline, CDR1 LGHNT and CDR2 FRNRAP. CDR3 length: 14 residues. As DNA, the CDR3 is TGTGCTAGTGGCCTCCAGGGTTTCCTGATTGAGCAGTTCTTC. Protein product: CASGLQGFLIEQFF.

This clone was seen a handful of times. This chain joins TRBV4-3 and TRBJ1-6; D not certain. Trimming cost V 1 base and J 7 bases, with 11 bases left between them. The CDR3 has 15 residues. Germline CDR1 reads LGHNA; CDR2 reads YSLEER. The CDR3 sequence is CASSQGSGVNSPLHF. CDR3 nucleotide sequence: TGCGCCAGCAGCCAAGGATCCGGGGTAAATTCACCCCTCCACTTT.

The rearrangement links TRBV15 to TRBJ2-1, with D possibly matching TRBD2 (7 bases). Germline-derived CDR1 and CDR2 are LNHNV and YYDKDF (reference sequence). CDR3 length equals 13 residues. V was trimmed by 8 bases and J by 1 base, leaving 9 bases between them. DNA for the CDR3: TGTGCCACCGGGAGGGGGTCCTACAATGAGCAGTTCTTC. The encoded protein is CATGRGSYNEQFF.

V gene TRBV7-3 combines with J gene TRBJ2-3; possible D gene TRBD1, 6 bases. Trimming removed 4 bases at V and 3 bases at J, with 11 bases between. This CDR3 contains 14 residues. CDR1 SGHTA and CDR2 FQGTGA come from the germline V gene. The CDR3 DNA sequence: TGTGCCAGCAGCTCGCAGGGGTTTACAGATACGCAGTATTTT. Protein: CASSSQGFTDTQYF. The full variable domain, rest sourced from reference TRBV7-3 and TRBJ2-3, is GAGVSQTPSNKVTEKGKYVELRCDPISGHTALYWYRQSLGQGPEFLIYFQGTGAADDSGLPNDRFFAVRPEGSVSTLKIQRTERGDSAVYLCASSSQGFTDTQYFGPGTRLTVL.

V and J are TRBV6-1 and TRBJ2-3; 7 bases agree with TRBD2. Germline trimming cut 5 bases from V and 3 bases from J; bases unmatched to any gene: 5. Germline V gene sequence: CDR1 MNHNS, CDR2 SASEGT. The CDR3 runs to 14 residues. CDR3 protein: CASSRGRATDTQYF. The CDR3 DNA reads TGTGCCAGCAGTCGCGGGAGAGCAACAGATACGCAGTATTTT.

There are a few counts of this clone. The chain combines TRBV11-2 with TRBJ2-1, with unresolved D. Germline V gives CDR1 SGHAT, CDR2 FQNNGV. The CDR3 sequence is 12 residues long. Trimming removed 0 bases at V and 8 bases at J, with 5 bases between. In DNA, the CDR3 is TGTGCCAGCAGCTTAGACCCCCATGAGCAGTTCTTC. Residues: CASSLDPHEQFF.